The entry below describes one TCR beta chain. Original data processing: Quantification of nucleated cells was approximated via reference gene primer amplification. The data were produced by immunoSEQ multiplex PCR, yet TCRdb's version contains in-frame clones alone and is incomplete. The V and J calls and the clone size are those of that table, but D and trimming were determined from the DNA. The repertoire includes roughly 260,000 clones, roughly three quarters of them detected once, and under 4.5% sits in the top ten. The entry originates in a study of blood T cell repertoires in COVID-19. Study at large: Sites in the United States, Italy and Spain provided acute and convalescent COVID-19 samples. Nucleic acid was either cDNA or gDNA, and it came from T cells, B-cell-depleted T cells, or PBMCs.

This CDR3 has 15 residues. The V segment lost 9 bases and the J segment 1 base; nucleotides outside the gene matches: 4. CDR1 and CDR2 (germline): LNHDA, SQIVND (reference sequence). The J gene is TRBJ2-2, the V gene TRBV19; 11 nucleotides match TRBD2. Sequenced material: peripheral blood. The receptor was isolated from a woman in her 40s with active or convalescent COVID-19. CDR3 nucleotide sequence: TGTGCCAGCACAACTAGCGGGGGGAACACCGGGGAGCTGTTTTTT. This translates into CASTTSGGNTGELFF.